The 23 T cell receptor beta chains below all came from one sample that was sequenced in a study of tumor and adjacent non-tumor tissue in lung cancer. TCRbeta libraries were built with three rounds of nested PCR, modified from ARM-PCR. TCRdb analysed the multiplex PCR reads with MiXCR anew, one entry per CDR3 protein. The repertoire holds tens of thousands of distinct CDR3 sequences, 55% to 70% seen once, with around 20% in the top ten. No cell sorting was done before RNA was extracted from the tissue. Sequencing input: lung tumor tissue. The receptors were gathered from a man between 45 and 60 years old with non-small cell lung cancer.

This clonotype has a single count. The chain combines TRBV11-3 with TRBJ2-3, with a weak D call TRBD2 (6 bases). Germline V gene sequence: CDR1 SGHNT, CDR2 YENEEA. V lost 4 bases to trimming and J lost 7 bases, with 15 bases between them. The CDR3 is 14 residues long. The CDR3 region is CASSSRDSLNTQYF. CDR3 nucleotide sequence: TGTGCCAGCAGCTCCAGGGACTCCCTAAATACGCAGTATTTT.

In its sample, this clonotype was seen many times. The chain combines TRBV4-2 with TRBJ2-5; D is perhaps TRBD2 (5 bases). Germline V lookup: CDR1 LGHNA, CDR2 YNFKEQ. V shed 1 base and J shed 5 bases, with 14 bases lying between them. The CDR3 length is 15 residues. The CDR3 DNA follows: TGTGCCAGCAGCCAAGGTCGGACCTCGGGGGAGACCCAGTACTTC. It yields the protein CASSQGRTSGETQYF.

Here the CDR3 DNA reads TGTGCCAACAGAGCCGATGCGGAGACCCAGTACTTC. Its protein is CANRADAETQYF. V is TRBV6-1 and J is TRBJ2-5; no firm D call. Germline-derived CDR1 and CDR2 are MNHNS and SASEGT. The CDR3 has 12 amino acids. Deletions cut 10 bases from V and 5 bases from J, with 14 bases between.

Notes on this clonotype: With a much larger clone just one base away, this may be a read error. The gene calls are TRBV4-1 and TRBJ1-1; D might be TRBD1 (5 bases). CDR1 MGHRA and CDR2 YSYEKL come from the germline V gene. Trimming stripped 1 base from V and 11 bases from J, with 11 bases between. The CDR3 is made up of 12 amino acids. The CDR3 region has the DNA TGCGCCAGCAGCCAAGGGCAGGGAAGGGCTTTCTTT. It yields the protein CASSQGQGRAFF.

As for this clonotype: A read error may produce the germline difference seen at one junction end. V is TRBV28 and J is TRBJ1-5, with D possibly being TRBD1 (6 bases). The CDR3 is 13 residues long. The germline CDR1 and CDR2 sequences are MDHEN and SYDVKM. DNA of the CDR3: TGTGCCAGTAGTAACAGGGATAATCGGCCCCAGCATTTT. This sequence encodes CASSNRDNRPQHF. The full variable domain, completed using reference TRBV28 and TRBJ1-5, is DVKVTQSSRYLVKRTGEKVFLECVQDMDHENMFWYRQDPGLGLRLIYFSYDVKMKEKGDIPEGYSVSREKKERFSLILESASTNQTSMYLCASSNRDNRPQHFGDGTRLSIL.

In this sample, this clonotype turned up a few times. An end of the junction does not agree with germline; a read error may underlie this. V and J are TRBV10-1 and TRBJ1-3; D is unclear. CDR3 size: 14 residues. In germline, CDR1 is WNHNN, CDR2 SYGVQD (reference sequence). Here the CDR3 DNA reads TGCGCCAGTAGTGAGTTGGCTACTGGAAACACCTTATATTTT. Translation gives CASSELATGNTLYF.

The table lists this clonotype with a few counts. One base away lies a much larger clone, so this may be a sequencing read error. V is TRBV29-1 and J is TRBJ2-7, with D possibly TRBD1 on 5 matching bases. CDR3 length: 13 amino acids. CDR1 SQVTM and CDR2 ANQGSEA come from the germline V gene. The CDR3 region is CNVRQFGRYEQYF. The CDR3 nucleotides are TGCAACGTTAGACAGTTTGGAAGGTACGAGCAGTACTTC.

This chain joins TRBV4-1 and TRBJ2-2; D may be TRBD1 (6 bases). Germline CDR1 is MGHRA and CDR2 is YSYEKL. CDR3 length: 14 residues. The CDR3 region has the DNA TGCATCAGCAGCCAGGGGCAGCTAACCGGGGAGCTGTTTTTT. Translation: CISSQGQLTGELFF.

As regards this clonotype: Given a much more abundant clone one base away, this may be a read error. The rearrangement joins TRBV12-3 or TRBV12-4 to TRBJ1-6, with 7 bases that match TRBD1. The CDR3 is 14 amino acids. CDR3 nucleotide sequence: TGTGCCAGCAGCATTGGGACAGACAATTCACTCCTCCACTTT. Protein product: CASSIGTDNSLLHF.

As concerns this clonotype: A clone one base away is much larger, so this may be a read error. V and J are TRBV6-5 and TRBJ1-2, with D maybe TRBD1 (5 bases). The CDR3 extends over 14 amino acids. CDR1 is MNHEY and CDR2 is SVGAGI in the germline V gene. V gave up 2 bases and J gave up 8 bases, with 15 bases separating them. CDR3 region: CASSYGGLWGGYTF. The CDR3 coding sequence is TGTGCCAGCAGTTACGGGGGTCTATGGGGGGGCTACACCTTC.

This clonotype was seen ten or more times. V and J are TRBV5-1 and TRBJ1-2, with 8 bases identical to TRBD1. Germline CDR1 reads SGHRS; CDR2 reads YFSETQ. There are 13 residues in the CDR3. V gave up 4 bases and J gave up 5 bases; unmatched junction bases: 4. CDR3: CASSNGQGYGYTF. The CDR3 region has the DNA TGCGCCAGCAGCAACGGACAGGGTTATGGCTACACCTTC.

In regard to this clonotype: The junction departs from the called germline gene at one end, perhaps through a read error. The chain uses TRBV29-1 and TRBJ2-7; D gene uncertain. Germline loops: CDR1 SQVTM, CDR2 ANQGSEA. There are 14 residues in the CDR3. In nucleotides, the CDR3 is TGCCGCGTTATTATTCAGTTGGGGACCTACGAGCAGTACTTC. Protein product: CRVIIQLGTYEQYF.

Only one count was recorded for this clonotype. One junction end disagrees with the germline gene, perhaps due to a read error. CDR3 residues: CATSRDWRGDSLLHF. As DNA, the CDR3 is TGTGCCACCAGCAGAGATTGGCGGGGCGATTCACTCCTCCACTTT. The rearrangement uses TRBV15 and TRBJ1-6, with a possible D match to TRBD1 (5 bases). This CDR3 spans 15 amino acids. Germline assignment: CDR1 LNHNV and CDR2 YYDKDF (reference sequence). The entire variable domain, with the rest obtained from reference TRBV15 and TRBJ1-6, is as follows: DAMVIQNPRYQVTQFGKPVTLSCSQTLNHNVMYWYQQKSSQAPKLLFHYYDKDFNNEADTPDNFQSRRPNTSFCFLDIRSPGLGDTAMYLCATSRDWRGDSLLHFGNGTRLTVT.

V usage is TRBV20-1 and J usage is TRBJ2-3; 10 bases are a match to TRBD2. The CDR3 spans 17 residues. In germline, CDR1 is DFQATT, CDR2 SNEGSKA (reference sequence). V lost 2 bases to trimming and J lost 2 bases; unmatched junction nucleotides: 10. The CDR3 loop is CSARLAGVWGFTDTQYF. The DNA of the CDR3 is TGCAGTGCTAGACTAGCGGGAGTTTGGGGGTTCACAGATACGCAGTATTTT.

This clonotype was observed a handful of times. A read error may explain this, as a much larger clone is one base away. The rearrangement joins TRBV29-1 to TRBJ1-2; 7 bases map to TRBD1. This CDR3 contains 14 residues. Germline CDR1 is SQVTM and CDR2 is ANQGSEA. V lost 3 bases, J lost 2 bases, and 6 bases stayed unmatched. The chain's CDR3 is CSVDKAGGNYGYTF. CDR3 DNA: TGCAGCGTTGATAAGGCAGGGGGAAACTATGGCTACACCTTC.

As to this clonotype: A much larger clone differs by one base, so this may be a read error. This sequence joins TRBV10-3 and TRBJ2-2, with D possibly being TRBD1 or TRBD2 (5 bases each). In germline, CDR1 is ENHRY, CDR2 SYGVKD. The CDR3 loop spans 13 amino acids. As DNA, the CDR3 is TGTGCCATCAGTGCCACAGGCACCGGGGAGCCGTTTTTT. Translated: CAISATGTGEPFF.

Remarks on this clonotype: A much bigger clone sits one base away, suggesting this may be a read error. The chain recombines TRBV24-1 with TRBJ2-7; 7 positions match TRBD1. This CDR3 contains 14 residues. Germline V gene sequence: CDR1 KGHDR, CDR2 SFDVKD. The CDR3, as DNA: TGTGTCACCGGAGCCGGGACAGAGCCCTACGAGCAGTACTTC. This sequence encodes CVTGAGTEPYEQYF.

The CDR3 here is CASSYAVWGLNTEAFF. The DNA for the CDR3 is TGTGCCAGCAGTTACGCCGTATGGGGCTTGAACACTGAAGCTTTCTTT. This chain joins TRBV6-5 and TRBJ1-1; the D gene is possibly TRBD1 (5 bases). V was clipped by 2 bases and J by 0 bases, with 13 bases between them. This CDR3 region has 16 residues. Per germline, CDR1 MNHEY and CDR2 SVGAGI.

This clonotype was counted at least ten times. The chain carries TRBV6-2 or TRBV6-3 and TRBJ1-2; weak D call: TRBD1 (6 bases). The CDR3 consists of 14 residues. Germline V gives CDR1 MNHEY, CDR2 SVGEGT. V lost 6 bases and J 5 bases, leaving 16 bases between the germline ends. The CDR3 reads CASRATGPGYGYTF. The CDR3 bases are TGTGCCAGCAGGGCTACAGGGCCCGGTTATGGCTACACCTTC.

The CDR3 nucleotides read TGTGCCAGCACTAAAGGACAGGGAACCTACAATGAGCAGTTCTTC. It translates to CASTKGQGTYNEQFF. The rearrangement joins TRBV2 to TRBJ2-1; 8 bases align to TRBD1. CDR1 is SNHLY, CDR2 FYNNEI, per germline. CDR3 length equals 15 residues. J was trimmed by 2 bases and V by 7 bases; bases with no gene match: 7.

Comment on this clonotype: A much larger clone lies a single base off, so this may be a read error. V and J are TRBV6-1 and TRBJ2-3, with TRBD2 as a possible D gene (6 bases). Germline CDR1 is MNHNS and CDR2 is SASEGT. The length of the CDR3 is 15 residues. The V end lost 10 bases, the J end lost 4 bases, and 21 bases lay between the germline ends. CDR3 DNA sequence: TGTGCCACCAGAGGACTATCGGGATTGGCAGATACGCAGTATTTT. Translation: CATRGLSGLADTQYF.

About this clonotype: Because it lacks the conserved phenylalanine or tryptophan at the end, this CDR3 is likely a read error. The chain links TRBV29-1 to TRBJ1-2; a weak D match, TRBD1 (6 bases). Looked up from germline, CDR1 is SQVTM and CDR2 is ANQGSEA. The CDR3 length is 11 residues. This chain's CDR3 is CSGSDSYGYTL. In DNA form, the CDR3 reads TGCAGTGGATCGGACAGCTATGGCTACACCCTC.

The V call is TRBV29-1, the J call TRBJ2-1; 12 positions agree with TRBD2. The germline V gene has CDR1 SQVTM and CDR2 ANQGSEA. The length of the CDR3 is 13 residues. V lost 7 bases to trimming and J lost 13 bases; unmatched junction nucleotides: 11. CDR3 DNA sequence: TGCAGCGGAGACAGGACTAGCGGGACCGACCAGTTCTTC. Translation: CSGDRTSGTDQFF.